A single T cell receptor (beta chain) is shown here with its context. Its antigen remains unidentified. The record originates from a study of identical twins. Overall study findings and caveats: The authors noted that invariant MAIT and iNKT cells could partly confound zero-insertion analyses.

Addition of a universal primer site occurred through template switching, and cDNA carried unique molecular identifiers. TCRdb re-derived calls from the 5' RACE reads in MiXCR, one entry per CDR3 protein. The table shows approximately 240,000 distinct CDR3 sequences, with more than 13% occurring only once. Specimen: memory (CD45RO+) T cells sorted from blood. This clonotype was obtained from a woman younger than 35 in good health.

CDR3 loop: CASRPGTRRYEQYF. The DNA for the CDR3 is TGTGCCAGCAGACCCGGGACTAGGAGGTACGAGCAGTACTTC. The gene calls are TRBV6-2 or TRBV6-3 and TRBJ2-7, with 8 nucleotides matching TRBD2. Germline V gene data show CDR1 as MNHEY and CDR2 as SVGEGT. With 6 bases clipped from V and 4 bases from J, the junction kept 8 bases outside the gene matches. The CDR3 covers 14 residues.